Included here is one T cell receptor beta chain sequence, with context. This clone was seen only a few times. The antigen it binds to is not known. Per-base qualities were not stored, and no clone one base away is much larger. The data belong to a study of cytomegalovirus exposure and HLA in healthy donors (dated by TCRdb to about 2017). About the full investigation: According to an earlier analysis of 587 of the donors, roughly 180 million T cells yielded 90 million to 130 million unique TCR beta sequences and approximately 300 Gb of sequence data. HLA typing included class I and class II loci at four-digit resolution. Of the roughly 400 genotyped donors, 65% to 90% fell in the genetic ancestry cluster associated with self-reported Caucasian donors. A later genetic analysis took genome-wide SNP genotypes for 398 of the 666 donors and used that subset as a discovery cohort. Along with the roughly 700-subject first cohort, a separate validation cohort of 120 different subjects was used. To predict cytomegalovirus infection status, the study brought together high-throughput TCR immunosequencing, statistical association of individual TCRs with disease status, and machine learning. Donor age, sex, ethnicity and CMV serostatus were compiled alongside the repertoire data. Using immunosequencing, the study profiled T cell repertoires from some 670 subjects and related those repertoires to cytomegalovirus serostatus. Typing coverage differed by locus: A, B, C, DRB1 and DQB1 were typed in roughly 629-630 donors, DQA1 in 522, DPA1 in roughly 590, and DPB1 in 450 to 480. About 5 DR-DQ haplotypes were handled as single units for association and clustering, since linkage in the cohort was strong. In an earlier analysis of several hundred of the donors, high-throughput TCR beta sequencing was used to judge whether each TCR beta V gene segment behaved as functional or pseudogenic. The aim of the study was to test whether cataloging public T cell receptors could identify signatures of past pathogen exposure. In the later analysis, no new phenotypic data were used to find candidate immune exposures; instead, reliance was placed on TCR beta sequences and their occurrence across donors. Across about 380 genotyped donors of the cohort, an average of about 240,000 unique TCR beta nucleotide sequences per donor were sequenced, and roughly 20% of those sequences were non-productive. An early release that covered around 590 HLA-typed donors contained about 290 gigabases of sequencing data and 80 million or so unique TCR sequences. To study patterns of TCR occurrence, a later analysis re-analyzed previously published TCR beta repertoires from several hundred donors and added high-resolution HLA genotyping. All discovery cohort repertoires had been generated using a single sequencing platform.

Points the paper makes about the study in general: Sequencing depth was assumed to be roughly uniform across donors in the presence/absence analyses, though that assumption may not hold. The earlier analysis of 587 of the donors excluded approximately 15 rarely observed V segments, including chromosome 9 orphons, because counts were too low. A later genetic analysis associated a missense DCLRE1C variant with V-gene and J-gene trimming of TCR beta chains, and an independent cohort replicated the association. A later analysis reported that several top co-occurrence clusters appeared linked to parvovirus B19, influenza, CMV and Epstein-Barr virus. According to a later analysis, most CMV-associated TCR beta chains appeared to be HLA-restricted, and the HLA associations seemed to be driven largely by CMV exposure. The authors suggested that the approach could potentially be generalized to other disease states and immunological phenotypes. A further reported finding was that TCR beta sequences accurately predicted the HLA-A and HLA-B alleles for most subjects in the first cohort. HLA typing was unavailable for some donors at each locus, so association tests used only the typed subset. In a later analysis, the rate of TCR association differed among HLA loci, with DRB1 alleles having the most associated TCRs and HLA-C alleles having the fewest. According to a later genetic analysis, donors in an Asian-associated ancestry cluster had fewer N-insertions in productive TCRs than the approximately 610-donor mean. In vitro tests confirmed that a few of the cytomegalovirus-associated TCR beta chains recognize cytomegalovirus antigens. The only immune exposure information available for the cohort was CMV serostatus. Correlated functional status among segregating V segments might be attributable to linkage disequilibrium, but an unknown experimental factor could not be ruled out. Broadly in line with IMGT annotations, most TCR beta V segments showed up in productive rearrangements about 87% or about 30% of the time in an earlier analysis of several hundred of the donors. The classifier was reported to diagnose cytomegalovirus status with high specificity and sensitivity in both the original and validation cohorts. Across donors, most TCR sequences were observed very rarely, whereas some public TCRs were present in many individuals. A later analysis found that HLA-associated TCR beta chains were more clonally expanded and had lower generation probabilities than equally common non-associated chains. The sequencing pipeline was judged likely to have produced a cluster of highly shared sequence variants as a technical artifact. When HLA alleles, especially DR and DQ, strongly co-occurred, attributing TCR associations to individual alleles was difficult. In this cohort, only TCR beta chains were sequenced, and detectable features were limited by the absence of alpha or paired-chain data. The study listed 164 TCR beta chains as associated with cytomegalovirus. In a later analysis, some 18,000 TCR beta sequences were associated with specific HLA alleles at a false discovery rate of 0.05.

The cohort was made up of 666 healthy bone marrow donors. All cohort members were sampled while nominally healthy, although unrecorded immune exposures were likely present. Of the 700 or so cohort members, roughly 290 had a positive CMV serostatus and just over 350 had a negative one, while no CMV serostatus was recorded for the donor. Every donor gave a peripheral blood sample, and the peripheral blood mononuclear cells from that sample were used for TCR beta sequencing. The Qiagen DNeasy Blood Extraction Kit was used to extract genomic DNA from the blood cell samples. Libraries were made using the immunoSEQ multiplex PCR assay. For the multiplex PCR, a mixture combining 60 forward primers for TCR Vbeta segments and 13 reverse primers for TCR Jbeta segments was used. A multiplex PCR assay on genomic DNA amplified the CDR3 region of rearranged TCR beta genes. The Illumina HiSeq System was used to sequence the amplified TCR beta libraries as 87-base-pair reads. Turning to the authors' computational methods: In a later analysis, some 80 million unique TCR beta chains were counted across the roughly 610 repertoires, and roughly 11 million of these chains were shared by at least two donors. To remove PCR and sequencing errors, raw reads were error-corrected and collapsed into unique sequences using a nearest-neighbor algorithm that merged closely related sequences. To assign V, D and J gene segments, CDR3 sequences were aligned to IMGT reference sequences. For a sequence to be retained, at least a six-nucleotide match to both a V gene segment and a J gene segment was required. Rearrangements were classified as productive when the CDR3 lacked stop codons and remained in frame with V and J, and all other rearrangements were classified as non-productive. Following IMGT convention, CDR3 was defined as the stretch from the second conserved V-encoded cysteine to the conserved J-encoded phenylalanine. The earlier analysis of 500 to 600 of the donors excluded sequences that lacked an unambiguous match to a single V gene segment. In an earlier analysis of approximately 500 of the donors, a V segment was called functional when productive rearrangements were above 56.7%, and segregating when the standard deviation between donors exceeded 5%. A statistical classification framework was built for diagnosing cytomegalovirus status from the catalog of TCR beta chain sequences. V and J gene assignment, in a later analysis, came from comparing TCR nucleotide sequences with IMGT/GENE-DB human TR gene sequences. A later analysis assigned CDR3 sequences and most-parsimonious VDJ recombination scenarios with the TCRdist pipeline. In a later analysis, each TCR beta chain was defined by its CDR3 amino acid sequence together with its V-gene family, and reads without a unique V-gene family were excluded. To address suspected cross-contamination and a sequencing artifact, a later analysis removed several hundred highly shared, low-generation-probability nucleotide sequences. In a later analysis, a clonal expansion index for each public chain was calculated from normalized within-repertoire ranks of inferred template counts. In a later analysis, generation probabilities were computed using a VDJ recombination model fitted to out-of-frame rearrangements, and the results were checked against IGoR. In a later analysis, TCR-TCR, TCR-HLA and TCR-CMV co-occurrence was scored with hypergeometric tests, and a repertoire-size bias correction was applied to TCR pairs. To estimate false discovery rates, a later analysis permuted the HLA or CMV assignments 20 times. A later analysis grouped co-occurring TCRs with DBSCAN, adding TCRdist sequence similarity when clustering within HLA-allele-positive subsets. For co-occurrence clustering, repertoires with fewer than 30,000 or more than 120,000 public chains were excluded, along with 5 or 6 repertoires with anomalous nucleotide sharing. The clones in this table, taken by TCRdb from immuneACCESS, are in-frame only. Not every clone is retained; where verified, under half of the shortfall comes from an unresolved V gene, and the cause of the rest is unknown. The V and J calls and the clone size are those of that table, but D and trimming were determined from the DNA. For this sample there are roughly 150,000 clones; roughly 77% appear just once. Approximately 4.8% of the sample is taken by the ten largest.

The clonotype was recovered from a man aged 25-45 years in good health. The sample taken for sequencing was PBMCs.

The CDR3 corresponds to CASSLTGDYGYTF. The base sequence is TGTGCCAGCAGTCTGACGGGGGACTATGGCTACACCTTC. Recombination joined TRBV2 with TRBJ1-2, with a weak D call of TRBD1 (5 bases match). V is shortened by 5 bases, J by 3 bases, and the region joining them spans 10 bases. The cysteine opens and the phenylalanine closes a CDR3 of 13 amino acids. Just CDR3 DNA is preserved here, 39 bases in frame from base 1. CDR1 SNHLY and CDR2 FYNNEI are derived from the germline V gene.